This T cell receptor (beta chain) was captured by sequencing in a study of regulatory T cells in long-lasting Graves disease. Germline loops: CDR1 MNHNS, CDR2 SASEGT. The trim removed 11 bases at V and 4 bases at J, leaving 4 bases unmatched. The CDR3 loop spans 12 amino acids. This clonotype was seen many times. Its antigen is currently unknown. Study results and limitations: The study found TRBV28, TRBJ1-2 and TRBJ2-5 favored in persistent disease. TCR diversity was lower in persistent than newly diagnosed Graves' disease.

Assembly of TCR beta libraries relied on iRepertoire HTBI primers together with Arm-PCR of CDR3 regions. TCRdb called the multiplex PCR reads again in MiXCR, with one record for every CDR3 protein. Of fewer than 400,000 distinct CDR3 sequences listed, 15% to 20% are singletons. Time point of the sample: newly diagnosed GD, antithyroid drugs for less than 3 months. Generation of the TCR library employed RNA extracted from PBMCs. It was American Thyroid Association guidelines that determined Graves' disease diagnosis. The patients were enrolled through endocrinology in Xi'an, China. The chain has TRBV6-1 and TRBJ1-5, with 8 positions matching TRBD1. The clonotype comes from a female donor with Graves disease. The sample consisted of peripheral blood mononuclear cells (PBMCs), taken at new diagnosis, from a patient treated with antithyroid drugs. CDR3 region: CASQGANQPQHF. The CDR3 DNA follows: TGTGCCTCTCAGGGGGCGAATCAGCCCCAGCATTTT.